Listed here are 30 T cell receptor beta chains from one sample, sequenced in a study of shared clonotypes between healthy human individuals. Measured with immunoSEQ multiplex PCR; TCRdb has only the in-frame clones, and not every one. The sample has over a million clones; roughly 96% are singletons. The sequenced material came from naive CD4+ T cells sorted from blood. Indicated subset: CD45RA+ positively selected. These receptors all stem from a man aged 25 to 40 in good health.

The chain is built from TRBV11-2 and TRBJ1-2, with 12 bases that match TRBD1. The CDR3 runs to 15 residues. Germline CDR1 is SGHAT and CDR2 is FQNNGV. V lost 2 bases and J lost 5; bases outside the gene matches: 3. The CDR3 loop reads CASSLLGQGAYGYTF. The CDR3 DNA reads TGTGCCAGCAGCTTATTGGGACAGGGGGCTTATGGCTACACCTTC.

With regard to this clone: This sample also contains other DNA sequences that code for the same CDR3. CDR3 sequence reads: CASSLDRGFTDTQYF. CDR3 nucleotide sequence: TGTGCCAGCAGCTTGGACAGGGGCTTCACAGATACGCAGTATTTT. The V and J genes are TRBV11-2 and TRBJ2-3, with 9 bases identical to TRBD1. CDR1 and CDR2 from the germline V gene are SGHAT and FQNNGV. The length of the CDR3 is 15 residues. With 3 bases clipped from V and 2 bases from J, the junction kept 3 bases outside the gene matches.

This clone has only a few counts. The rearrangement uses TRBV6-1 and TRBJ1-4; TRBD1 is a possible D gene (6 bases). Germline assignment: CDR1 MNHNS and CDR2 SASEGT. The V and J ends lost 6 bases and 4 bases respectively, with 12 bases between them. CDR3 length equals 14 residues. CDR3 DNA: TGTGCCAGCAGCCAGGGGCAGATTAATGAAAAACTGTTTTTT. It translates to CASSQGQINEKLFF.

The J gene is TRBJ1-4, the V gene TRBV4-1, with 7 bases identical to TRBD1. The CDR3 extends over 18 amino acids. Trimming cost V 3 bases and J 4 bases; bases outside gene matches: 14. Germline V gene lookup returns CDR1 MGHRA and CDR2 YSYEKL. The CDR3, as DNA: TGCGCCAGCAGCCACTTAAAAATAGGGGGCAGAGGTAATGAAAAACTGTTTTTT. Translated, it gives CASSHLKIGGRGNEKLFF.

CDR3 in amino acids: CASSFSGGDNEQFF. For the CDR3, the DNA is TGTGCCAGCAGCTTTTCCGGGGGGGACAATGAGCAGTTCTTC. The chain couples TRBV5-8 to TRBJ2-1, with TRBD2 matching 8 bases. The germline CDR1 and CDR2 sequences are SGHTS and YDEGEE. The V and J ends lost 2 bases and 5 bases, in that order; junction bases with no gene match: 3. This CDR3 comprises 14 residues.

The chain links TRBV7-2 to TRBJ1-1; weak D call: TRBD1 (6 bases). Germline V gene lookup returns CDR1 SGHTA and CDR2 FQGNSA. V dropped 7 bases and J dropped 5 bases, with 20 bases sitting between them. The CDR3 runs 15 residues. CDR3 sequence: CASTPPGIRGTEAFF. The CDR3 nucleotides read TGTGCCAGCACCCCCCCGGGGATAAGGGGGACTGAAGCTTTCTTT. Based on the CDR3 plus reference TRBV7-2 and TRBJ1-1, the full variable domain is GAGVSQSPSNKVTEKGKDVELRCDPISGHTALYWYRQSLGQGLEFLIYFQGNSAPDKSGLPSDRFSAERTGGSVSTLTIQRTQQEDSAVYLCASTPPGIRGTEAFFGQGTRLTVV.

The chain has TRBV6-1 and TRBJ2-3; D is unclear. Germline-derived CDR1 and CDR2 are MNHNS and SASEGT. The CDR3 covers 14 residues. Trimming left V 3 bases short and J 0 bases short, with 7 bases between. For the CDR3, the DNA is TGTGCCAGCAGTGATAGAGACAGCACAGATACGCAGTATTTT. This gives the protein CASSDRDSTDTQYF.

The rearrangement joins TRBV7-9 to TRBJ1-1; 7 bases align to TRBD1. Trimming cost V 4 bases and J 6 bases; bases outside gene matches: 8. CDR3 length: 14 residues. The germline V gene has CDR1 SEHNR and CDR2 FQNEAQ (reference sequence). The CDR3 is CASSSRGGTAEAFF. The CDR3 DNA is TGTGCCAGCAGCTCGCGGGGAGGGACAGCTGAAGCTTTCTTT.

This clone was seen a single time. The gene calls are TRBV9 and TRBJ2-6, with TRBD1 matching 12 bases. V shed 0 bases and J 3 bases; nucleotides not matched to a gene: 4. The CDR3 extends over 18 amino acids. Per germline, CDR1 SGDLS and CDR2 YYNGEE. DNA of the CDR3: TGTGCCAGCAGCGTAGAAGGGACAGGGGGCTATGGGGCCAACGTCCTGACTTTC. As protein: CASSVEGTGGYGANVLTF.

This clone was observed once. The CDR3 protein is CASSLTKGLTYEQYF. CDR3 in DNA: TGCGCCAGCAGCCTGACTAAAGGACTGACCTACGAGCAGTACTTC. The chain couples TRBV5-1 to TRBJ2-7; tentative D call: TRBD2 (5 bases). The germline V gene has CDR1 SGHRS and CDR2 YFSETQ. Trimming took 4 bases from V and 2 from J, leaving 16 bases between them. The CDR3 is made up of 15 amino acids.

CDR3 bases: TGTGCCAGCAGTTTCATAGGTGAGCAGTTCTTC. It is translated as CASSFIGEQFF. The chain has TRBV6-6 and TRBJ2-1; no definite D call. V was cut by 4 bases and J by 9 bases, with 7 bases left in between. Germline V CDR1 and CDR2: MNHNY, SVGAGI (reference sequence). This CDR3 has 11 amino acids.

This chain links TRBV5-3 with TRBJ2-3; D unclear. TRBV5-3 is noted as an ORF with a role that remains uncertain. The CDR3 covers 14 residues. V gave up 0 bases and J gave up 6 bases, with 11 bases separating them. DNA for the CDR3: TGTGCCAGAAGCTTGGACCTGGGAACGGATACGCAGTATTTT. Translated: CARSLDLGTDTQYF.

V usage is TRBV2 and J usage is TRBJ2-1; D might be TRBD2 (5 bases). V gave up 5 bases and J gave up 7 bases, with 12 bases separating them. CDR3 length equals 13 residues. Germline V gene data show CDR1 as SNHLY and CDR2 as FYNNEI. The CDR3 spells CASSFTSPNEQFF. The CDR3 bases are TGTGCCAGCAGTTTTACTAGTCCTAATGAGCAGTTCTTC. The full variable domain, completed using reference TRBV2 and TRBJ2-1, is EPEVTQTPSHQVTQMGQEVILRCVPISNHLYFYWYRQILGQKVEFLVSFYNNEISEKSEIFDDQFSVERPDGSNFTLKIRSTKLEDSAMYFCASSFTSPNEQFFGPGTRLTVL.

The chain uses TRBV2 and TRBJ1-2; 11 bases are a match to TRBD1. The trim removed 8 bases at V and 7 bases at J, leaving 9 bases unmatched. The germline V gene has CDR1 SNHLY and CDR2 FYNNEI. This CDR3 region has 14 residues. In DNA, the CDR3 is TGTGCCAGCGGGAGGGACAGGGGGGAGCGTGGCTACACCTTC. This sequence encodes CASGRDRGERGYTF.

The chain links TRBV4-2 to TRBJ1-2; 8 bases map to TRBD1. The CDR3 runs 15 residues. V shed 0 bases and J 6 bases; nucleotides not matched to a gene: 6. CDR1 and CDR2 from the germline V gene are LGHNA and YNFKEQ. This CDR3 is CASSQDRGGQDGYTF. The CDR3 DNA follows: TGTGCCAGCAGCCAAGATAGGGGGGGACAGGATGGCTACACCTTC.

The chain employs TRBV5-4 and TRBJ2-7; TRBD2 matches 14 bases. The CDR3 contains 16 residues. Germline V gene data show CDR1 as SGHNT and CDR2 as YYREEE (reference sequence). The trim removed 4 bases at V and 4 bases at J, leaving 7 bases unmatched. The CDR3 region has the DNA TGTGCCAGCAGCCCCCAATGGACTAGCGGGAGGTACGAGCAGTACTTC. Translating gives CASSPQWTSGRYEQYF.

DNA for the CDR3: TGTGCCAGCAGCACCCGTCAGGGGTCCGCCGAGACCCAGTACTTC. Its translation is CASSTRQGSAETQYF. The rearrangement joins TRBV7-9 to TRBJ2-5, with D perhaps TRBD1 (6 bases). The CDR3 is made up of 15 amino acids. Trimming took 5 bases from V and 5 from J, leaving 18 bases between them. Germline V gene sequence: CDR1 SEHNR, CDR2 FQNEAQ (reference sequence).

The chain employs TRBV2 and TRBJ1-1; D gene ambiguous. CDR1 is SNHLY, CDR2 FYNNEI, per germline. CDR3 length: 14 residues. V was clipped by 2 bases and J by 3 bases, with 10 bases between them. In nucleotides, the CDR3 is TGTGCCAGCAGTGAATCCAGGTTACACACTGAAGCTTTCTTT. Amino acids: CASSESRLHTEAFF.

The gene calls are TRBV25-1 and TRBJ2-3; D is unclear. The CDR3 is 13 residues long. The V gene lost 4 bases and the J gene lost 2 bases, with 7 bases spanning the gap. Germline values: CDR1 MGHDK, CDR2 SYGVNS. The CDR3 protein is CASSAGITDTQYF. DNA of the CDR3: TGTGCCAGCAGTGCTGGGATCACAGATACGCAGTATTTT.

V and J are TRBV6-6 and TRBJ1-3, with 8 bases aligning to TRBD1. V shed 8 bases and J 0 bases; nucleotides not matched to a gene: 9. Germline values: CDR1 MNHNY, CDR2 SVGAGI (reference sequence). This CDR3 is built from 16 residues. CDR3 loop: CASGSKTGDSGNTIYF. CDR3 DNA: TGTGCCAGCGGATCCAAGACAGGGGACTCTGGAAACACCATATATTTT.

The chain is built from TRBV11-2 and TRBJ2-2, with 11 nucleotides matching TRBD2. With V trimmed by 5 bases and J by 6 bases, 14 bases remained unmatched. CDR1 SGHAT and CDR2 FQNNGV come from the germline V gene. The CDR3 sequence is 18 residues long. The CDR3: CASSPRQGLAVGAGELFF. CDR3 DNA: TGTGCCAGCAGCCCACGCCAGGGACTAGCGGTAGGGGCCGGGGAGCTGTTTTTT.

V is TRBV28 and J is TRBJ2-7; D not certain. Germline CDR1 reads MDHEN; CDR2 reads SYDVKM. Trimming stripped 2 bases from V and 2 bases from J, with 10 bases between. CDR3 size: 14 residues. CDR3 sequence reads: CASSLMGIPYEQYF. CDR3 nucleotides: TGTGCCAGCAGTTTAATGGGGATACCCTACGAGCAGTACTTC.

The V and J genes are TRBV2 and TRBJ2-6, with D uncertain. The V end lost 10 bases, the J end lost 0 bases, and 7 bases lay between the germline ends. Germline V lookup: CDR1 SNHLY, CDR2 FYNNEI. The CDR3 contains 13 residues. CDR3 sequence (DNA): TGTGCCAAAGGACGCTCTGGGGCCAACGTCCTGACTTTC. This gives the protein CAKGRSGANVLTF.

The genes are TRBV7-8 and TRBJ2-7, with unresolved D. The CDR3 has 15 amino acids. Deletions cut 1 base from V and 0 bases from J, with 10 bases between. Germline V gene data show CDR1 as SGHVS and CDR2 as FQNEAQ. The CDR3 DNA reads TGTGCCAGCAGCTTAGAGTCGGGCGGCTCCTACGAGCAGTACTTC. It translates to CASSLESGGSYEQYF.

The chain combines TRBV6-5 with TRBJ2-3, with 7 bases matching TRBD2. J lost 0 bases, V lost 7 bases, and 7 bases had no gene match. This CDR3 contains 15 residues. CDR1 is MNHEY and CDR2 is SVGAGI in the germline V gene. CDR3 sequence: CASTGLAESTDTQYF. The CDR3 DNA follows: TGTGCCAGCACCGGTCTAGCGGAGAGCACAGATACGCAGTATTTT.

The chain has TRBV27 and TRBJ2-7; 12 nucleotides agree with TRBD1. CDR1 MNHEY and CDR2 SMNVEV come from the germline V gene (reference sequence). CDR3 length: 15 residues. The trim removed 4 bases at V and 4 bases at J, leaving 5 bases unmatched. Written as DNA, the CDR3 is TGTGCCAGCAGTTCCGAGGGACAGGGGGCTTACGAGCAGTACTTC. Translating gives CASSSEGQGAYEQYF.

There are a few counts of this clone. V and J are TRBV21-1 and TRBJ1-1. TRBV21-1 is deemed a pseudogene. This CDR3 comprises 15 residues. In DNA, the CDR3 is TGTGCCAGCAGTGAGCTATACACAATTCGCACTGAAGCTTTCTTT. This codes for CASSELYTIRTEAFF.

V and J are TRBV27 and TRBJ1-5, with D maybe TRBD1 (5 bases). With 7 bases removed from V and 6 bases from J, the gap between germline ends came to 19 bases. CDR1 is MNHEY and CDR2 is SMNVEV in the germline V gene (reference sequence). The CDR3 loop spans 15 amino acids. CDR3: CASKERQGSIQPQHF. The DNA for the CDR3 is TGTGCCAGCAAGGAGAGGCAGGGTAGTATTCAGCCCCAGCATTTT.

This chain joins TRBV9 and TRBJ2-2; 7 bases are shared with TRBD1. V lost 2 bases to trimming and J lost 2 bases; unmatched junction nucleotides: 6. Per germline, CDR1 SGDLS and CDR2 YYNGEE. The CDR3 totals 16 residues. The CDR3 spells CASSVRGTVNTGELFF. In nucleotides, the CDR3 is TGTGCCAGCAGCGTGAGGGGGACAGTCAACACCGGGGAGCTGTTTTTT.

The V call is TRBV4-1, the J call TRBJ2-2; 7 nucleotides line up with TRBD2. The length of the CDR3 is 17 residues. Germline V gene lookup returns CDR1 MGHRA and CDR2 YSYEKL. V dropped 4 bases and J dropped 3; count of bases not matched to a gene: 11. The CDR3 nucleotides read TGCGCCAGCAGCCCCTTTATCAGCGGGACTTACACCGGGGAGCTGTTTTTT. Protein product: CASSPFISGTYTGELFF.